The clone carrying this T cell receptor beta chain was counted between two and nine times. In germline, CDR1 is SGHRS, CDR2 YFSETQ. The V gene end was trimmed by 2 bases and the J gene end by 4 bases; junction bases not matched to a gene: 5. This CDR3 is built from 15 residues. A single record per CDR3 protein comes from TCRdb applying MiXCR to the RT-PCR reads. The sample comprises more than 600,000 distinct CDR3 sequences, approximately 15% of which are singletons, and roughly 3.6% rests with the top ten. The specimen was memory CD4+ T cells from blood. This TCR was recovered from a female donor in good health, serving as a healthy control. The gene calls are TRBV5-1 and TRBJ2-1, with 8 bases that match TRBD2. CDR3 nucleotide sequence: TGCGCCAGCAGCTTAGCGGGAGAGGGTTACAATGAGCAGTTCTTC. This encodes CASSLAGEGYNEQFF.